This TCR beta chain was identified in a study of early T cells in non-severe SARS-CoV-2 infection. Germline V gene lookup returns CDR1 DFQATT and CDR2 SNEGSKA (reference sequence). Trimming cost V 1 base and J 2 bases; bases outside gene matches: 3. There are 14 residues in the CDR3. This clonotype occurred many times. TCRdb ran MiXCR on the 5' RACE reads and lists one entry per CDR3 protein. The sample gives about 29,000 distinct CDR3 sequences, 5% of which show up once; 10% to 13% is in the top ten. The source of this sequence is an adult who was a healthcare worker with PCR-confirmed SARS-CoV-2 infection or an uninfected control (not recorded which). Sequenced material: whole blood. The gene calls are TRBV20-1 and TRBJ2-3, with 7 nucleotides matching TRBD2. The CDR3 DNA is TGCAGTGCTAGAGTCGGGGGGACCACAGATACGCAGTATTTT. This codes for CSARVGGTTDTQYF.